Below, one TCR beta chain is given with its context. TCRdb re-analysed the 5' RACE reads in MiXCR, keeping a single row per CDR3 protein. The sample consists of some 590,000 distinct CDR3 sequences, approximately 9.6% of them appearing once. CDR1 is SEHNR, CDR2 FQNEAQ, per germline (reference sequence). CDR3 size: 17 residues. The V segment lost 5 bases and the J segment 8 bases; nucleotides outside the gene matches: 11. The entry originates in a study of identical twins. This sample was shared with a second study, whose subject was yellow fever vaccine responses in identical twins.

The sample was PBMCs. The genes are TRBV7-9 and TRBJ2-4; 14 bases are a match to TRBD2. The sequence came from a woman aged 18-29 years in good health. This CDR3 is CASSLPVGLAGGYIQYF. The CDR3 DNA follows: TGTGCCAGCAGCCTACCCGTCGGACTAGCGGGAGGATACATTCAGTACTTC.